The source of this T cell receptor (beta chain) is a study of T cells in tuberculosis. Generated by immunoSEQ multiplex PCR, the TCRdb table keeps only in-frame clones and is missing some. The data contain some 23,000 clones, roughly nine tenths of them singletons. The receptor's source is a donor between 10 and 35 years old with latent tuberculosis or without tuberculosis infection. Some clones in this sample may be carry-over from other donors' samples. The sequenced material came from PBMCs.

CDR3 DNA sequence: TGCGCCAGCAGCCCGGACAGGGGTCACGAGCAGTACTTC. This gives the protein CASSPDRGHEQYF. The V and J genes are TRBV5-1 and TRBJ2-7, with 9 bases lining up with TRBD1. The V and J ends lost 4 bases and 5 bases, in that order; junction bases with no gene match: 4. The CDR3 has 13 amino acids. The germline V gene encodes CDR1 SGHRS and CDR2 YFSETQ.